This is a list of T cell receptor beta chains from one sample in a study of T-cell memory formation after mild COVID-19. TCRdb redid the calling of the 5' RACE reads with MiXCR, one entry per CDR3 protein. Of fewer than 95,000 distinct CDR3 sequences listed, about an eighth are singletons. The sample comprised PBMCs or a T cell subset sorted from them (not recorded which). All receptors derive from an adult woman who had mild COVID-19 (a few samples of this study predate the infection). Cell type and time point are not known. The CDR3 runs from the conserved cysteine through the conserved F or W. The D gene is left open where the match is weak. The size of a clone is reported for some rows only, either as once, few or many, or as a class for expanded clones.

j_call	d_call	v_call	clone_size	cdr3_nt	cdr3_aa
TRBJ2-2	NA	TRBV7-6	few	TGTGCCAGCAGCTTAGGTACCGGTGCGTTCAGCGACACCGGGGAGCTGTTTTTT	CASSLGTGAFSDTGELFF
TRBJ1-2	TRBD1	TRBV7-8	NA	TGTGCCAGCAGCTTAGCACAGGGGGCCAACTATGGCTACACCTTC	CASSLAQGANYGYTF
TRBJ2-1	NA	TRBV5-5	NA	TGTGCCAGCAGCTTGGACTTGGGGAATGAGCAGTTCTTC	CASSLDLGNEQFF
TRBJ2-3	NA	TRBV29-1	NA	TGCAGCGTTACGGGGACGCCAGATACGCAGTATTTT	CSVTGTPDTQYF
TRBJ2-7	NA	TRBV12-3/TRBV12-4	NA	TGTGCCAGCAGTGTGACACCGACGAGCTCCTACGAGCAGTACTTC	CASSVTPTSSYEQYF
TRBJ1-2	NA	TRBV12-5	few	TGTGCTAGTGGTTTTGACAGCTATGGCTACACCTTC	CASGFDSYGYTF
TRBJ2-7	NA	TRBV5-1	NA	TGCGCCAGCAGCGCTGATGAGCAGTACTTC	CASSADEQYF
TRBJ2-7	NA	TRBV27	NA	TGTGCCAGCAGTCTCGTATCAGGGCTCAGCTCCTACGAGCAGTACTTC	CASSLVSGLSSYEQYF
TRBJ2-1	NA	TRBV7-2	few	TGTGCCAGCAGCTTAGTAGGGCGGTACAATGAGCAGTTCTTC	CASSLVGRYNEQFF
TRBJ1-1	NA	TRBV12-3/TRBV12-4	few	TGTGCCAGCAGTTTAGGAAGGGATGAAGCTTTCTTT	CASSLGRDEAFF
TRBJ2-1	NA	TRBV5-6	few	TGTGCCAGCAGTCCCGCGGCGGACACAATGAACAGGGATGAGCAGTTCTTC	CASSPAADTMNRDEQFF
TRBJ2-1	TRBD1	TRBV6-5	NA	TGTGCCAGCAGTTATCGACAGGGTCAGCCGTCTTTTAATGAGCAGTTCTTC	CASSYRQGQPSFNEQFF
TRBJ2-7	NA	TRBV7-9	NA	TGTGCCAGCAGCTCACCGAACGGGAGATACGAGCAGTACTTC	CASSSPNGRYEQYF
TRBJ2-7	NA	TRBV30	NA	TGTGCCTGGGTCGGGACCAACTACGAGCAGTACTTC	CAWVGTNYEQYF
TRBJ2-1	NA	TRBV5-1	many	TGCGCCAGCAGCCGAGCAAGAAGCTCCTACAATGAGCAGTTCTTC	CASSRARSSYNEQFF
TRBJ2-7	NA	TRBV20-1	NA	TGCAGTGCAGCGGACGAGGGGACGGACTGGCTCGAGCAGTACTTC	CSAADEGTDWLEQYF
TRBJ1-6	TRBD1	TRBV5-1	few	TGCGCCAGCAGCGCCGGGACAGACTTCGAGTTTTCACCCCTCCACTTT	CASSAGTDFEFSPLHF
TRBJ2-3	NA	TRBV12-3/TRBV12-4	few	TGTGCCAGCAGCCCCGGGACCCGTGCCCCAGATACGCAGTATTTT	CASSPGTRAPDTQYF
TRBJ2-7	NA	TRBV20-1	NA	TGCAGTGCTAGAGATTTGGCAGGGACATCCTACGAGCAGTACTTC	CSARDLAGTSYEQYF
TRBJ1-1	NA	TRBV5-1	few	TGCGCCAGCAGCGCCCCGGGACAGAACACTGAAGCTTTCTTT	CASSAPGQNTEAFF
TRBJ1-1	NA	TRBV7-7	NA	TGTGCTAGCAGCTTAGCCAGGGGCACTGAAGCTTTCTTT	CASSLARGTEAFF
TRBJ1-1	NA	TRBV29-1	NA	TGCAGCGTTGAGATACGGGGGGCGCGGACTGAAGCTTTCTTT	CSVEIRGARTEAFF
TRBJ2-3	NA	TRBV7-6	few	TGTGCCAGCAGCGAAGGTGAACAGATCACAGATACGCAGTATTTT	CASSEGEQITDTQYF
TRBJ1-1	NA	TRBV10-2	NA	TGCGCCAGCAGGCCGACAGAGAACACTGAAGCTTTCTTT	CASRPTENTEAFF
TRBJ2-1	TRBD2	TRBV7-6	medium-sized	TGTGCCAGCCAAGGGACTAGCGGGGGCGATGAGCAGTTCTTC	CASQGTSGGDEQFF
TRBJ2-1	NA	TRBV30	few	TGTGCCTGGAGTGACTCAGGGGAGCAGTTCTTC	CAWSDSGEQFF
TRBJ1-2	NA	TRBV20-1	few	TGCAGTGCTAGAGATTCACCCAGCCTCGATGGCTACACCTTC	CSARDSPSLDGYTF
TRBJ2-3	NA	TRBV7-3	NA	TGTGCCAGCAGCTTATTCAGCACAGATACGCAGTATTTT	CASSLFSTDTQYF
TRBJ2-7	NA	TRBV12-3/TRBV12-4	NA	TGTGCCAGCAGTTTAAGGGACGAGCAGTACTTC	CASSLRDEQYF
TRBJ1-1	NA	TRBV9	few	TGTGCCAGCACCACATTGGGGGAGGCCTGGGGTAGTACTGAAGCTTTCTTT	CASTTLGEAWGSTEAFF
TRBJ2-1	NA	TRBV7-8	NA	TGTGCCAGCAGCTTAGGGTTTACAAGCGGAGATGAGTTCTTC	CASSLGFTSGDEFF
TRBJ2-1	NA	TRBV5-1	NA	TGCGCCAGCAGCCCCACGCGGAGCACCTCCTACAATGAGCAGTTCTTC	CASSPTRSTSYNEQFF
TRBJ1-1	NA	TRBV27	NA	TGTGCCAGCAGCTTAACGTGGGGGTCGAACACTGAAGCTTTCTTT	CASSLTWGSNTEAFF
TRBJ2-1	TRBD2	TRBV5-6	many	TGTGCCAGCAGCGGGGGAGGGGTCCTTTCCAATGAGCAGTTCTTC	CASSGGGVLSNEQFF
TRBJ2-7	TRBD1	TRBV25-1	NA	TGTGCCAGCAGTGAATGGGCAGGGGGCGAGCAGTACTTC	CASSEWAGGEQYF
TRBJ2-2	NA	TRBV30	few	TGTGCCTGGGGCGCCACAGGACCCACCGGGGAGCTGTTTTTT	CAWGATGPTGELFF
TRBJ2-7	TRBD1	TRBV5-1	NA	TGCGCCAGCAGCTTGTCGTGGACAGGGGGCTACGAGCAGTACTTC	CASSLSWTGGYEQYF
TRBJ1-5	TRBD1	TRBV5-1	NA	TGCGCCAGCAGCTTGGAACAGGGGGCAGGTCAGCCCCAGCATTTT	CASSLEQGAGQPQHF
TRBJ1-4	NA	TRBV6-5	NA	TGTGCCAGCAGACCGGCGGGGCAGGGATATGAAAAACTGTTTTTT	CASRPAGQGYEKLFF
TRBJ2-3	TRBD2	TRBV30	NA	TGTGCCTGGAGTCCTCGGGGGGGCCGGGGCACAGATACGCAGTATTTT	CAWSPRGGRGTDTQYF
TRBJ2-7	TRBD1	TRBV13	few	TGTGCCAGCAGACGGCCGGGACAGGGAGCCCCCGAGCAGTACTTC	CASRRPGQGAPEQYF
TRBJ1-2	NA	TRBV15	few	TGTGCCACCAGAGGGGAGAGAATGGACTATGGCTACACCTTC	CATRGERMDYGYTF
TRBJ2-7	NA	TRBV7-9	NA	TGTGCCAGCAGCTTAGCGTTTGGGGCAGGGCACTACGAGCAGTACTTC	CASSLAFGAGHYEQYF
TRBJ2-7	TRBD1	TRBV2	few	TGTGCCAGCAAGGAGGGACAGGGCTGGGAGCAGTACTTC	CASKEGQGWEQYF
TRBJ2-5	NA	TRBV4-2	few	TGTGCCAGCAGCCAAGACAGTGGCGGACAAGAGACCCAGTACTTC	CASSQDSGGQETQYF
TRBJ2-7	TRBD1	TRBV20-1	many	TGCAGTGCTCATCCAGGGACAGCCTCCTACGAGCAGTACTTC	CSAHPGTASYEQYF
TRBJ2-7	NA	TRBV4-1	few	TGCGCCAGCAGCCGCGGGGCGACAGATAAGTACGAGCAGTACTTC	CASSRGATDKYEQYF
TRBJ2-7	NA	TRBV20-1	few	TGCAGTGCTAGATCACGCCTAGCGCTTTACGAGCAGTACTTC	CSARSRLALYEQYF
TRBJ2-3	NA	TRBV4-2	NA	TGTGCCAGCAGCCAAGTCGCGGAAATCACAGATACGCAGTATTTT	CASSQVAEITDTQYF
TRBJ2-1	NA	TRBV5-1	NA	TGCGCCAGCAGCGCGGACACTGGATCAAGCTCCTACAATGAGCAGTTCTTC	CASSADTGSSSYNEQFF
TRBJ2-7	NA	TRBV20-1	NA	TGCAGTGCCCAACCTCAGGGTTCCTACGAGCAGTACTTC	CSAQPQGSYEQYF
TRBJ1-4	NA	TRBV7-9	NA	TGTGCCAGCAGCCGCCTTGCGGCTTCGGAAAAACTGTTTTTT	CASSRLAASEKLFF
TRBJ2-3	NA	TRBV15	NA	TGTGCCACCAGCAGAGATGGCGCAGGGCACAATACAGATACGCAGTATTTT	CATSRDGAGHNTDTQYF
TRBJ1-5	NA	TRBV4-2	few	TGTGCCAGCAGCCAAGGCGCCCGAAATCAGCCCCAGCATTTT	CASSQGARNQPQHF
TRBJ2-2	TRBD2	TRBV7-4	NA	TGTGCCAGCAGAGGGCTCCCGGGACTAGCGAGGGCCGGGGAGCTGTTTTTT	CASRGLPGLARAGELFF
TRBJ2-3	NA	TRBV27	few	TGTGCCAGCAGTCCTCTGGGCACCGCAGATACGCAGTATTTT	CASSPLGTADTQYF
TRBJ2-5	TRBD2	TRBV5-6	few	TGTGCCAGCAGCTACCCCACTAGCGGGGGGGCGGGGACCCAGTACTTC	CASSYPTSGGAGTQYF
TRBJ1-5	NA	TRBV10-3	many	TGTGCCATCAGTGAAAGCAATCAGCCCCAGCATTTT	CAISESNQPQHF
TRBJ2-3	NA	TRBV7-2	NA	TGTGCCAGCAGCTTTGGAGCTTTCCTATTCACAGATACGCAGTATTTT	CASSFGAFLFTDTQYF
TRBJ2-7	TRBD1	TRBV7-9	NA	TGTGCCAGCAGCCAGGGGGACAGGGGGCGATCCGAGCAGTACTTC	CASSQGDRGRSEQYF